This TCR beta chain was sequenced during a study of T cells expressing NK-cell markers. This CDR3 spans 16 amino acids. For each CDR3 protein, TCRdb gives one entry from its re-call of the 5' RACE reads, without DNA. Recorded for this sample: around 550,000 distinct CDR3 sequences. J is TRBJ2-1 and V is TRBV12-3 or TRBV12-4. The source is a man younger than 30 in good health. The sample comprised blood T cells: a sorted CD56 or NKG2C T cell subset, CD4+ or CD8+ T cells, or bulk PBMC T cells (not recorded which). This CDR3 reads CASDRSSGLAYNEQFF.